Listed below are T cell receptor beta chains from one sample, sequenced in a study of Graves' ophthalmopathy and Graves' hyperthyroidism. TCRdb re-called the multiplex PCR reads through MiXCR, storing one row per CDR3 protein. Of just over 400,000 distinct CDR3 sequences listed, 21% are singletons. The sample consisted of peripheral blood. Source of these receptors: a woman aged 18-35 years with stable Graves' hyperthyroidism. Each CDR3 is given with its conserved first and last residue. D genes are given only for firm matches. Some rows mark clone size as missing; the rest say once, few, many or name a class of expanded clone.

d_gene,abundance,j_gene,v_gene,CDR3aa,CDR3nt
-,many,TRBJ2-3,TRBV6-2/TRBV6-3,CASSYSRDSTDTQYF,TGTGCCAGCAGTTACTCGAGGGACAGCACAGATACGCAGTATTTT
-,many,TRBJ1-1,TRBV6-1,CASSVNRDTEAFF,TGTGCCAGCAGTGTGAACAGGGACACTGAAGCTTTCTTT
TRBD1,-,TRBJ2-5,TRBV20-1,CSAGGTGEETQYF,TGCAGTGCTGGAGGGACAGGGGAAGAGACCCAGTACTTC
TRBD2,-,TRBJ2-5,TRBV2,CASSDSGGAETQYF,TGTGCCAGCAGCGATAGCGGGGGGGCCGAGACCCAGTACTTC
TRBD2,many,TRBJ2-7,TRBV6-4,CATLTEGAGVGEQYF,TGTGCCACCCTGACTGAAGGAGCGGGAGTGGGGGAGCAGTACTTC
-,many,TRBJ2-5,TRBV7-2,CASSFTGDQETQYF,TGTGCCAGCAGCTTCACGGGGGACCAAGAGACCCAGTACTTC
TRBD1,-,TRBJ1-2,TRBV12-3/TRBV12-4,CASSLGQVNGYTF,TGTGCCAGCAGTTTGGGACAGGTTAATGGCTACACCTTC
TRBD1,many,TRBJ1-2,TRBV7-2,CASSLAPGQGSNYGYTF,TGTGCCAGCAGCCTAGCCCCGGGACAGGGATCTAACTATGGCTACACCTTC
-,-,TRBJ2-7,TRBV30,CAWSEAQHEQYF,TGTGCCTGGAGCGAAGCACAGCACGAGCAGTACTTC
-,-,TRBJ1-1,TRBV6-2/TRBV6-3,CASSKGLDTEAFF,TGTGCCAGCAGCAAGGGGTTGGACACTGAAGCTTTCTTT
TRBD1,many,TRBJ1-1,TRBV5-1,CASSLGDRQNTEAFF,TGCGCCAGCAGCTTGGGGGACAGGCAGAACACTGAAGCTTTCTTT
TRBD1,few,TRBJ1-1,TRBV25-1,CASSELRGPEAFF,TGTGCCAGCAGTGAACTAAGGGGGCCTGAAGCTTTCTTT
-,many,TRBJ2-1,TRBV14,CASSVRGPYNEQFF,TGTGCCAGCAGCGTCCGAGGGCCCTACAATGAGCAGTTCTTC
TRBD1,many,TRBJ2-2,TRBV28,CASSPILGQGVRETGELFF,TGTGCCAGCAGTCCAATTTTGGGACAGGGGGTGAGGGAGACCGGGGAGCTGTTTTTT
-,many,TRBJ1-1,TRBV6-2/TRBV6-3,CASNRGHTEAFF,TGTGCCAGCAATCGGGGGCACACTGAAGCTTTCTTT
TRBD2,-,TRBJ2-7,TRBV11-2,CASSLASGRSYEQYF,TGTGCCAGCAGCTTAGCCTCCGGGAGGTCCTACGAGCAGTACTTC
-,many,TRBJ1-2,TRBV5-6,CASSGGPIYGYTF,TGTGCCAGCAGCGGCGGACCGATCTATGGCTACACCTTC
-,many,TRBJ2-7,TRBV6-2/TRBV6-3,CASSFPTYEQYF,TGTGCCAGCAGTTTTCCGACCTACGAGCAGTACTTC
TRBD2,many,TRBJ2-2,TRBV4-2,CASSQGRGLAGSYGELFF,TGTGCCAGCAGCCAAGGAAGGGGTCTAGCGGGATCATACGGGGAGCTGTTTTTT
TRBD1,many,TRBJ1-1,TRBV29-1,CSGGGQGDTEAFF,TGCAGCGGAGGGGGACAGGGCGACACTGAAGCTTTCTTT
-,many,TRBJ2-5,TRBV5-1,CASSLVGLKQETQYF,TGCGCCAGCAGCTTGGTGGGACTGAAACAAGAGACCCAGTACTTC
TRBD2,many,TRBJ2-7,TRBV6-2/TRBV6-3,CASSTSGISYEQYF,TGTGCCAGCAGCACTAGCGGGATCTCCTACGAGCAGTACTTC
-,many,TRBJ2-5,TRBV12-3/TRBV12-4,CASSSGLQETQYF,TGTGCCAGCAGTTCGGGACTGCAAGAGACCCAGTACTTC
-,many,TRBJ1-2,TRBV6-1,CASSEGLSSNYGYTF,TGTGCCAGCAGTGAAGGACTGAGTTCTAACTATGGCTACACCTTC
-,many,TRBJ2-2,TRBV10-3,CAISEPGKLRTGELFF,TGTGCCATCAGTGAGCCGGGGAAACTGAGAACCGGGGAGCTGTTTTTT
-,-,TRBJ2-4,TRBV5-5,CASSLGSSGDIKYF,TGTGCCAGCAGCTTGGGGTCCTCGGGGGACATTAAGTACTTC
TRBD1,once,TRBJ1-2,TRBV6-2/TRBV6-3,CASSFPGQGVYGYTF,TGTGCCAGCAGTTTCCCGGGACAGGGGGTCTATGGCTACACCTTC
TRBD1,many,TRBJ2-2,TRBV7-8,CASSRDRVTGELFF,TGTGCCAGCAGCCGCGACAGGGTCACCGGGGAGCTGTTTTTT
-,many,TRBJ2-5,TRBV29-1,CSVRPLRGQETQYF,TGCAGCGTTCGGCCCCTCAGAGGCCAAGAGACCCAGTACTTC
-,-,TRBJ1-2,TRBV19,CASSRTPGTNYGYTF,TGTGCCAGTAGTAGGACACCCGGAACCAACTATGGCTACACCTTC